This T cell receptor (beta chain) was obtained from a study of T cells in Graves' hyperthyroidism and ophthalmopathy. Whole-study results and caveats: Onset of ophthalmopathy came a median around 6.2 months after the model predicted it.

Researchers barred patients who had uncontrolled infection, other autoimmune disease, pregnancy or lactation. Researchers amplified the TCR beta CDR3 regions from RNA transcripts. TCR CDR3 regions were first amplified by RT-PCR with HTBI primers. TCRdb reanalysed the multiplex PCR reads using MiXCR and keeps one entry per CDR3 protein. The table lists around 600,000 distinct CDR3 sequences, roughly 15% of them singletons. This clonotype was detected ten times or more. Its antigen is still unknown. Sequenced material: blood. This TCR came from a woman in her forties or fifties with Graves' ophthalmopathy.

CDR3 DNA: TGTGCCAGCAGCCCGATCCCTAGCGGGACCCACTACGAGCAGTACTTC. Translating gives CASSPIPSGTHYEQYF. V and J are TRBV11-2 and TRBJ2-7, with 9 bases identical to TRBD2. CDR3 length: 16 residues. Germline V gene lookup returns CDR1 SGHAT and CDR2 FQNNGV. V gave up 5 bases and J gave up 3 bases; unmatched junction bases: 11. The full variable domain, with the rest looked up from reference TRBV11-2 and TRBJ2-7, is EAGVAQSPRYKIIEKRQSVAFWCNPISGHATLYWYQQILGQGPKLLIQFQNNGVVDDSQLPKDRFSAERLKGVDSTLKIQPAKLEDSAVYLCASSPIPSGTHYEQYFGPGTRLTVT.